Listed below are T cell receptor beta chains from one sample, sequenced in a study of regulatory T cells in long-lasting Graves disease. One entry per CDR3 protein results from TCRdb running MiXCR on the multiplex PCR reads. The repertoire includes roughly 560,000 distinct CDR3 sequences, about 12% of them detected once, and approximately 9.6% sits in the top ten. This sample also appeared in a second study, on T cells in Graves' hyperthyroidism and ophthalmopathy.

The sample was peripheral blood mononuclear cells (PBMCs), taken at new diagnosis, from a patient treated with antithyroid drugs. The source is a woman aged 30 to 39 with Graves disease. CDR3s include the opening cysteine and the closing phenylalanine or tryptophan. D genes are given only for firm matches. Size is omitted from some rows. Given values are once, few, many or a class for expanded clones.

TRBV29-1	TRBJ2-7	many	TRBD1	TGCAGCGTACGGGGACAGCAAGCCTACGAGCAGTACTTC	CSVRGQQAYEQYF
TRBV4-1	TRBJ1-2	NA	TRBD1	TGCGCCAGCAGCCAGCCCACGACAGGGATCAATGGCTACACCTTC	CASSQPTTGINGYTF
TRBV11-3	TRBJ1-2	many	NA	TGTGCCAGCAGCTTAGGTGGCCAGGGAAAACTCTATGGCTACACCTTC	CASSLGGQGKLYGYTF
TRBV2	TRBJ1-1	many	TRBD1	TGTGCCAGCAGGGCCGGGACAGCGAACACTGAAGCTTTCTTT	CASRAGTANTEAFF
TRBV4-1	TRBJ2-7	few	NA	TGCGCCAGCAGCCAAGGTGCAGCCAGCTCCTACGAGCAGTACTTC	CASSQGAASSYEQYF
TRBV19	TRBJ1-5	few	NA	TGTGCCAGTAGTATAGATCGACAGGATAGCAATCAGCCCCAGCATTTT	CASSIDRQDSNQPQHF
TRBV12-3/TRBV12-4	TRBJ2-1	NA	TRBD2	TGTGCCAGCAGAACTAGCGGGTCTAAAGAGCAGTTCTTC	CASRTSGSKEQFF
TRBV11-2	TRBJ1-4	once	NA	TGTGCCAGCAGCGTCCGTGGGCTCGAGGGGACTAATGAAAAACTGTTTTTT	CASSVRGLEGTNEKLFF
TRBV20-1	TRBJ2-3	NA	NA	TGCAGTGCTAGGTGGCGGGATCGCACAGATACGCAGTATTTT	CSARWRDRTDTQYF
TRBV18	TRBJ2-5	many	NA	TGTGCCAGCTCACCCTTAAGCCCTCAAGAGACCCAGTACTTC	CASSPLSPQETQYF
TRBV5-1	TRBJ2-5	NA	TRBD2	TGCGCCAGCAGCTTGAGACTAGCGGAGCAAGAGACCCAGTACTTC	CASSLRLAEQETQYF
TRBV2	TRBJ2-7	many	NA	TGTGCCAGCAGCGGACGGGGCATTAGCCCCTACGAGCAGTACTTC	CASSGRGISPYEQYF
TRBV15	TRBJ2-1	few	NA	TGTGCCACCAGCAGGACTAGAACCTACAATGAGCAGTTCTTC	CATSRTRTYNEQFF
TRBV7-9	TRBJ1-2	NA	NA	TGTGCCAGCAGCCTCGTTGAATTTCTCTTC	CASSLVEFLF
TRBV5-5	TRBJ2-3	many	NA	TGTGCCAGCAGCTTGTATCCCCCAGGGACCGCAGATACGCAGTATTTT	CASSLYPPGTADTQYF
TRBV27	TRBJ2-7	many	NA	TGTGCCAGCGGCGGGACATACTACGAGCAGTACTTC	CASGGTYYEQYF
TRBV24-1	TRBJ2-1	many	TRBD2	TGTGCCACCAGTGATCTGACCGGGACTAGCGTCAATGAGCAGTTCTTC	CATSDLTGTSVNEQFF
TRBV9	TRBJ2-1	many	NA	TGTGCCAGCAGCGTAGTGGAGAGCTCCTACAATGAGCAGTTCTTC	CASSVVESSYNEQFF
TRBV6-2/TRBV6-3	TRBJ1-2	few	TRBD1	TGTGCCAGTTGTCCCGGGACAGTGTTCTATGGCTACACCTTC	CASCPGTVFYGYTF
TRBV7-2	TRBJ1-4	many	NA	TGTGCCAGCAGCTTAAACAGGGATTACGAAAAACTGTTTTTT	CASSLNRDYEKLFF
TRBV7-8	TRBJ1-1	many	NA	TGTGCCAGCAGCCCCATGAACACTGAAGCTTTCTTT	CASSPMNTEAFF
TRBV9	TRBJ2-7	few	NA	TGTGCCAGCAGCGTAGAGGCTAGCCTCTCCTACGAGCAGTACTTC	CASSVEASLSYEQYF
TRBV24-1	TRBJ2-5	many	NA	TGTGCCACCAGTGTCGGACTATTTGGGGGCGCGTCGGGCCAAGAGACCCAGTACTTC	CATSVGLFGGASGQETQYF
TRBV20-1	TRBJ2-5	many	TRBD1	TGCAGCGTGAGACAGGGCCAAGAGACCCAGTACTTC	CSVRQGQETQYF
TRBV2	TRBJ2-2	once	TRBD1	TGTGCCAGCAGTGAAGACGCAGGGGGCGCCACCGGGGAGCTGTTTTTT	CASSEDAGGATGELFF
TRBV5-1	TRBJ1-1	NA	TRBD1	TGCGCCAGCAGCCGAGAGCGGGACAGGGGGCCTGAAGCTTTCTTT	CASSRERDRGPEAFF
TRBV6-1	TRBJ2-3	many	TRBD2	TGTGCCAGCAGTGGGCCCCCGACTAGCGGGAGTGGAGATACGCAGTATTTT	CASSGPPTSGSGDTQYF
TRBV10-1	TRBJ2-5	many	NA	TGCGCCAGCAGCAATGGACAGCTATACGGGGAGACCCAGTACTTC	CASSNGQLYGETQYF
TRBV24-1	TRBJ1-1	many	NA	TGTGCCACCAGTGATGCCCTGGGTCCCGGGGCTTTCTTT	CATSDALGPGAFF
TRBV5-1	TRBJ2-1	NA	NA	TGCGCCAGCAGCTTAGTATGGGGAGCCTACAATGAGCAGTTCTTC	CASSLVWGAYNEQFF
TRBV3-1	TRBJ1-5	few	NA	TGTGCCAGCAGCACACTAGACCAGCCCCAGCATTTT	CASSTLDQPQHF
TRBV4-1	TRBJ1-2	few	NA	TGCGCCAGCAGCCCGTTGTCGGGGCCCTATGGCTACACCTTC	CASSPLSGPYGYTF
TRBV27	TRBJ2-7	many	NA	TGTGCCAGCAGTTTCGACTCGCCGCGATGGTCCGAGCAGTACTTC	CASSFDSPRWSEQYF
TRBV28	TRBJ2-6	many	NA	TGTGCCAGCAGTTTTGGACAGACTCTCTCTGGGGCCAACGTCCTGACTTTC	CASSFGQTLSGANVLTF
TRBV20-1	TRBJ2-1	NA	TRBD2	TGCAGTGCTAGTCGCAGCGGGAGTGGCCATGAGCAGTTCTTC	CSASRSGSGHEQFF
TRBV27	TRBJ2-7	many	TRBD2	TGTGCCAGCAGTTTATGGCCTAGCGGGGTCTCCTACGAGCAGTACTTC	CASSLWPSGVSYEQYF
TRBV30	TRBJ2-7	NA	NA	TGTGCCTGGAGTGCCGACGTCTCCTACGAGCAGTACTTC	CAWSADVSYEQYF
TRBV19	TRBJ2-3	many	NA	TGTGCCGTTCGGGACATAAAGTCCTCACTAGATACGCAGTATTTT	CAVRDIKSSLDTQYF